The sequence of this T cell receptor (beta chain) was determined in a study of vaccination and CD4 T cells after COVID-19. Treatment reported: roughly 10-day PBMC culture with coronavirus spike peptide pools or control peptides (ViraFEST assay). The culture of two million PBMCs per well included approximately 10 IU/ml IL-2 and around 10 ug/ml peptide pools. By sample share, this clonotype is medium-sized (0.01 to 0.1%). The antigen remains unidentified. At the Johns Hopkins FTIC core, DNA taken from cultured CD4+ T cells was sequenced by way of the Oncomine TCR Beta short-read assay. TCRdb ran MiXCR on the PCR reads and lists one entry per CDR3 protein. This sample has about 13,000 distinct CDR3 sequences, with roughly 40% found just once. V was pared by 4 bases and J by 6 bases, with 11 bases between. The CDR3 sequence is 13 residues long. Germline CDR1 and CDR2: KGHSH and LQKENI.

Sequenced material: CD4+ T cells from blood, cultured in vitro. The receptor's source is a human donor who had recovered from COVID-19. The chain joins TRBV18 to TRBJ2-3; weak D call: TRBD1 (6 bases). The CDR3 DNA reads TGTGCCAGCTCACTACATGACAGGGATACGCAGTATTTT. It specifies CASSLHDRDTQYF.